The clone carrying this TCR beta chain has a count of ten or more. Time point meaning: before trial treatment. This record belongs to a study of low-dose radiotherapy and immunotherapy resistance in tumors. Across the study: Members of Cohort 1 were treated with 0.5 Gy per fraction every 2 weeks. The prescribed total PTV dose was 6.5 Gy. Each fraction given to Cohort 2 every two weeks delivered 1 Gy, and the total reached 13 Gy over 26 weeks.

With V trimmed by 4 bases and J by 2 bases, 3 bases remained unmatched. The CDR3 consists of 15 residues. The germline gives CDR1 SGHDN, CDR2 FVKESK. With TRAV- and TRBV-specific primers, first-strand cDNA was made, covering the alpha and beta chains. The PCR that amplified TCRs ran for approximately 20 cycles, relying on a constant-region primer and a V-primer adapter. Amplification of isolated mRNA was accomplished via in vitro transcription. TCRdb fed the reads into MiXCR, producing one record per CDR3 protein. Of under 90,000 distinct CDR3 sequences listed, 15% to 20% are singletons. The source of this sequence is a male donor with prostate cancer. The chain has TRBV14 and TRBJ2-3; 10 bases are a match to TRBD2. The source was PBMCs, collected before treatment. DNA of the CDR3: TGTGCCAGCAGCCCGAGCGGGGGGGCCACAGATACGCAGTATTTT. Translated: CASSPSGGATDTQYF.